Listed here are 27 T cell receptor beta chains from one sample, sequenced in a study of T cell repertoires in cytomegalovirus infection. Their antigens are not known. TCRdb analysed the reads with MiXCR anew, one entry per CDR3 protein. Of around 300,000 distinct CDR3 sequences listed, 22% are singletons. The starting material was cultured PBMCs, obtained from culture after CMV antigen stimulation. These receptors all stem from a human donor in good health (CMV status not recorded). Some clones in this sample may be carry-over from other donors' samples.

This clonotype showed up just a few times. The gene calls are TRBV6-6 and TRBJ2-1; 8 positions match TRBD1. Germline assignment: CDR1 MNHNY and CDR2 SVGAGI (reference sequence). The CDR3 runs 14 residues. V lost 7 bases and J lost 6; bases outside the gene matches: 8. The CDR3 DNA reads as TGTGCCAGCAACGCCGGGACAGGTAGCAATGAGCAGTTCTTC. Protein: CASNAGTGSNEQFF.

This rearrangement joins TRBV19 to TRBJ2-2; D is unresolved. CDR1 is LNHDA and CDR2 is SQIVND in the germline V gene (reference sequence). The V gene lost 7 bases and the J gene lost 7 bases, with 13 bases spanning the gap. CDR3 size: 13 residues. The CDR3 coding sequence is TGTGCCAGTACCTCGCTCCTGAACGGGGAGCTGTTTTTT. It is translated as CASTSLLNGELFF.

The rearrangement links TRBV28 to TRBJ2-7; D might be TRBD2 (6 bases). The CDR3 runs 14 residues. The V and J ends lost 6 bases and 3 bases respectively, with 15 bases between them. CDR1 and CDR2 (germline): MDHEN, SYDVKM. The DNA for the CDR3 is TGTGCCAGCAGGGCGAACCGGGAGCTCTACGAGCAGTACTTC. Translating gives CASRANRELYEQYF.

J is TRBJ2-5 and V is TRBV15; TRBD2 agrees at 13 bases. The CDR3 is 16 amino acids. Per germline, CDR1 LNHNV and CDR2 YYDKDF (reference sequence). V was pared by 5 bases and J by 2 bases, with 5 bases of the junction left unmatched. The CDR3 DNA sequence: TGTGCCACCAGCCCCGGGACTAGCGGGATTCAAGAGACCCAGTACTTC. Its translation: CATSPGTSGIQETQYF.

The gene calls are TRBV2 and TRBJ1-2; possible D gene TRBD1, 6 bases. The CDR3 sequence is 14 residues long. Germline V gene lookup returns CDR1 SNHLY and CDR2 FYNNEI. Trimming left V 7 bases short and J 4 bases short, with 16 bases between. CDR3 sequence: CASKGGQGIYGYTF. The CDR3 DNA sequence: TGTGCCAGCAAGGGAGGGCAGGGGATCTATGGCTACACCTTC.

This clonotype was detected many times. This chain links TRBV12-3 or TRBV12-4 with TRBJ1-1, with D hard to call. This CDR3 contains 14 residues. V lost 3 bases and J 11 bases, leaving 19 bases between the germline ends. CDR3 sequence (DNA): TGTGCCAGCAGTTTCCGATTTCGGGCGGCCGAGGCTTTCTTT. The encoded protein is CASSFRFRAAEAFF.

This chain connects TRBV5-1 to TRBJ2-6; tentative D call: TRBD2 (5 bases). This CDR3 contains 15 residues. Germline V gene sequence: CDR1 SGHRS, CDR2 YFSETQ. V lost 1 base and J lost 4, with 9 bases in between. The DNA of the CDR3 is TGCGCCAGCAGCTTGTTGAGGGTAGGGGCCAACGTCCTGACTTTC. Its translation: CASSLLRVGANVLTF.

This rearrangement joins TRBV12-3 or TRBV12-4 to TRBJ2-3, with 11 bases lining up with TRBD2. This CDR3 is 17 amino acids long. V lost 4 bases, J lost 0 bases, and 6 bases stayed unmatched. The CDR3 spells CASSYTSSGRSTDTQYF. The CDR3 DNA sequence: TGTGCCAGCAGTTACACCTCTAGCGGGAGGAGCACAGATACGCAGTATTTT.

This clonotype appeared many times. The V call is TRBV7-8, the J call TRBJ2-7, with 12 bases aligning to TRBD2. Looked up from germline, CDR1 is SGHVS and CDR2 is FQNEAQ. The CDR3 runs to 15 residues. J lost 3 bases, V lost 5 bases, and 5 bases had no gene match. For the CDR3, the DNA is TGTGCCAGCAGCAAACTAGCGGGAGGTATCTACGAGCAGTACGTC. Translating gives CASSKLAGGIYEQYV.

In this sample, this clonotype turned up a few times. V gene TRBV7-3 combines with J gene TRBJ2-2, with D uncertain. The V gene's germline CDR1 is SGHTA and CDR2 FQGTGA. The germline V and J ends were trimmed by 5 bases and 1 base, with 17 bases remaining between them. This CDR3 has 17 amino acids. The CDR3 nucleotides read TGTGCCAGCAGCCAAGTGGGTGGGATTATGAACACCGGGGAGCTGTTTTTT. It encodes CASSQVGGIMNTGELFF.

This clonotype was picked up a small number of times. This chain connects TRBV7-9 to TRBJ2-3, with D perhaps TRBD2 (6 bases). This CDR3 spans 15 amino acids. Germline V gene lookup returns CDR1 SEHNR and CDR2 FQNEAQ (reference sequence). The V end lost 2 bases, the J end lost 2 bases, and 11 bases lay between the germline ends. CDR3 bases: TGTGCCAGCAGCTTATGGGACTCCATCACAGATACGCAGTATTTT. It is translated as CASSLWDSITDTQYF.

The rearrangement uses TRBV7-3 and TRBJ2-1; 7 bases are a match to TRBD2. The CDR3 consists of 19 residues. V gave up 1 base and J gave up 4 bases; unmatched junction bases: 16. The germline V gene encodes CDR1 SGHTA and CDR2 FQGTGA. The CDR3 nucleotides are TGTGCCAGCAGCTTAAAGGGAGCTTTTGCGGGAGCCTCTTACAATGAGCAGTTCTTC. It encodes CASSLKGAFAGASYNEQFF.

This chain joins TRBV12-3 or TRBV12-4 and TRBJ2-3; 7 bases match TRBD1. The CDR3 runs 15 residues. J lost 4 bases, V lost 5 bases, and 9 bases had no gene match. CDR3 protein: CASSQTGVASDTQYF. In DNA, the CDR3 is TGTGCCAGCAGTCAAACAGGGGTCGCTTCAGATACGCAGTATTTT.

The CDR3 sequence: CASSQVGTSGRYRETQYF. In DNA, the CDR3 is TGCGCCAGCAGCCAAGTAGGGACTAGCGGGAGATATAGGGAGACCCAGTACTTC. The rearrangement links TRBV4-3 to TRBJ2-5, with 14 bases aligning to TRBD2. This CDR3 region has 18 residues. The V gene's germline CDR1 is LGHNA and CDR2 YSLEER. Trimming at V came to 1 base and at J to 5 bases, leaving 9 bases not matched to a gene.

This clonotype showed up many times. The rearrangement uses TRBV7-2 and TRBJ2-7, with 11 bases aligning to TRBD2. The CDR3 sequence is 15 residues long. Germline CDR1 SGHTA, CDR2 FQGNSA. J was trimmed by 2 bases and V by 5 bases; bases with no gene match: 5. CDR3 amino acids: CASSPVAGGTYEQYV. The DNA for the CDR3 is TGTGCCAGCAGCCCGGTAGCGGGAGGGACCTACGAGCAGTACGTC.

This clonotype was seen just once. The chain combines TRBV4-1 with TRBJ2-1, with D hard to call. Germline V gene lookup returns CDR1 MGHRA and CDR2 YSYEKL. This CDR3 spans 17 amino acids. The V gene lost 0 bases and the J gene lost 5 bases, with 17 bases spanning the gap. CDR3 loop: CASSQEGDMATDNEQFF. For the CDR3, the DNA is TGCGCCAGCAGCCAAGAGGGTGACATGGCTACCGACAATGAGCAGTTCTTC.

This rearrangement joins TRBV12-3 or TRBV12-4 to TRBJ1-2; 9 bases map to TRBD1. The V gene end was trimmed by 7 bases and the J gene end by 10 bases; junction bases not matched to a gene: 10. This CDR3 has 13 amino acids. CDR3 DNA sequence: TGTGCCAGCAAGGTACCCGACAGGGGGGCCTACACCTTC. It specifies CASKVPDRGAYTF.

The chain carries TRBV6-2 or TRBV6-3 and TRBJ1-5; 7 nucleotides align to TRBD1. This CDR3 comprises 14 residues. Germline assignment: CDR1 MNHEY and CDR2 SVGEGT. V was clipped by 6 bases and J by 5 bases; unmatched bases: 7. CDR3 sequence reads: CASRLQGLHQPQHF. CDR3 DNA: TGTGCCAGCAGATTACAGGGGCTACATCAGCCCCAGCATTTT.

This clonotype was found a few times. V is TRBV9 and J is TRBJ1-3; TRBD1 might be the D (5 bases). This CDR3 spans 15 amino acids. The germline V gene encodes CDR1 SGDLS and CDR2 YYNGEE. V lost 4 bases to trimming and J lost 4 bases, with 15 bases between them. The CDR3 loop is CASSPRGLGGNTIYF. In DNA form, the CDR3 reads TGTGCCAGCAGCCCCCGGGGACTGGGGGGAAACACCATATATTTT.

This sequence joins TRBV11-3 and TRBJ2-5, with TRBD2 identical over 10 bases. Germline loops: CDR1 SGHNT, CDR2 YENEEA. The CDR3 sequence is 16 residues long. V lost 5 bases to trimming and J lost 0 bases; unmatched junction nucleotides: 6. The CDR3 bases are TGTGCCAGCAGCCTAAGACTAGCGGGCCACCAAGAGACCCAGTACTTC. As protein: CASSLRLAGHQETQYF.

This clonotype appeared a few times. J is TRBJ2-3 and V is TRBV28; D remains ambiguous. Germline loops: CDR1 MDHEN, CDR2 SYDVKM. V lost 11 bases and J lost 1, with 1 base in between. This CDR3 region has 9 residues. The DNA of the CDR3 is TGTGCCGGCACAGATACGCAGTATTTT. This sequence encodes CAGTDTQYF.

This clonotype was detected a few times. The chain couples TRBV28 to TRBJ2-1; maybe TRBD2 (6 bases). The V gene lost 5 bases and the J gene lost 6 bases, with 17 bases spanning the gap. CDR1 and CDR2 from the germline V gene are MDHEN and SYDVKM. The CDR3 loop spans 15 amino acids. The CDR3 here is CASSPGGAGSNEQFF. In nucleotides, the CDR3 is TGTGCCAGCAGTCCCGGGGGAGCTGGGTCCAATGAGCAGTTCTTC.

The chain recombines TRBV4-1 with TRBJ2-7; 11 bases are shared with TRBD1. This CDR3 has 18 residues. J gave up 5 bases and V 0 bases, and 12 bases lay outside the gene matches. CDR1 MGHRA and CDR2 YSYEKL come from the germline V gene. CDR3 region: CASSQDVARTGGFNEQYF. DNA of the CDR3: TGCGCCAGCAGCCAAGACGTGGCGCGGACAGGGGGCTTCAACGAGCAGTACTTC.

The CDR3 nucleotides read TGTGCCAGTAGGGCCACCGGGACAGTTGCATCGGAGACCCAGTACTTC. Protein: CASRATGTVASETQYF. The chain is built from TRBV19 and TRBJ2-5; 7 positions agree with TRBD1. Germline V gives CDR1 LNHDA, CDR2 SQIVND (reference sequence). The CDR3 runs 16 residues. V dropped 6 bases and J dropped 5; count of bases not matched to a gene: 15.

This clonotype came up a few times. V gene TRBV29-1 combines with J gene TRBJ2-1; 7 nucleotides agree with TRBD2. Trimming at V came to 7 bases and at J to 8 bases, leaving 8 bases not matched to a gene. The CDR3 spans 12 residues. Germline loops: CDR1 SQVTM, CDR2 ANQGSEA. Here the CDR3 DNA reads TGCAGCGCCGGACTAGTACATGATGAGCAGTTCTTC. It encodes CSAGLVHDEQFF.

This clonotype occurred a few times. The rearrangement joins TRBV10-3 to TRBJ2-1; TRBD2 might be the D (5 bases). Trimming removed 2 bases at V and 0 bases at J, with 14 bases between. The CDR3 is made up of 17 amino acids. Germline assignment: CDR1 ENHRY and CDR2 SYGVKD. As DNA, the CDR3 is TGTGCCATCAGTGAGACAGCGGACGAAAGCTCCTACAATGAGCAGTTCTTC. Its translation is CAISETADESSYNEQFF.

This chain joins TRBV12-3 or TRBV12-4 and TRBJ1-5; D remains unclear. V shed 5 bases and J shed 5 bases, with 7 bases lying between them. The CDR3 is 12 amino acids. CDR3 DNA: TGTGCCAGCAGTCTACAATATCAGCCCCAGCATTTT. Translation: CASSLQYQPQHF.